This TCR beta chain was recorded in a study of blood T cells in healthy people across ages. The use of a sample-barcoded 5' primer and a J-beta primer mix characterized a second PCR of about 7 to 12 cycles. Using its own MiXCR run on the 5' RACE reads, TCRdb lists one record per CDR3 protein. Here the sample spans 650,000 to 1,000,000 distinct CDR3 sequences, around 45% being singletons. This clonotype showed up just once. There are 15 residues in the CDR3. V gave up 5 bases and J gave up 7 bases; unmatched junction bases: 6. Germline V gene lookup returns CDR1 SGHTA and CDR2 FQGNSA. The clonotype originates from a man older than 75 in good health. Sequenced sample: blood. V gene TRBV7-2 combines with J gene TRBJ2-2; 11 bases line up with TRBD2. The CDR3 reads CASSPLAGEVGELFF. The DNA of the CDR3 is TGTGCCAGCAGCCCACTAGCGGGAGAAGTCGGGGAGCTGTTTTTT.